This paragraph covers one T cell receptor beta chain sequence. Its target is unknown. The sample comes from a study of Ad26.COV2.S vaccination and SARS-CoV-2 variants. About the research overall: Intramuscular Ad26.COV2.S doses were given once or twice, 56 days apart. Study-level findings and limits: Breadth measured for non-spike TCRs was similar across vaccine and placebo recipients. Estimates derived from TCR breadth and depth analyses may have underestimated total T cell responses.

V lost 2 bases and J lost 3, with 11 bases in between. The CDR3 runs 15 residues. The germline gives CDR1 MNHNS, CDR2 SASEGT. Only in-frame clones appear in the TCRdb table, and some are missing; sequencing was by immunoSEQ multiplex PCR. The sample has approximately 450,000 clones, 90% seen once. Treatment given: 15 to 20 received Ad26.COV2.S at low or high dose, single or two shots; about 5 received placebo; per-sample allocation not given. Collection of the samples took place on day 63 after the first injection of vaccine or placebo. This adult donor, from Boston, was 18-55 years old. The clonotype was recovered from a person between 18 and 59 years old who received the Ad26.COV2.S COVID-19 vaccine or a placebo. This chain links TRBV6-1 with TRBJ2-1, with a tentative D call TRBD1 (6 bases). This material consisted of peripheral blood, taken in a trial of Ad26.COV2.S vaccine versus placebo. CDR3 sequence: CASSESGDRYNEQFF. The CDR3 region has the DNA TGTGCCAGCAGTGAATCAGGGGATCGCTACAATGAGCAGTTCTTC.